This T cell receptor beta chain is drawn from a study of blood T cells in healthy people across ages. The CDR3 spans 12 residues. CDR1 is SGHTA and CDR2 is FQGNSA in the germline V gene. Trimming took off 3 bases at V and 8 bases at J, with 9 bases between the two ends. Together with a sample-barcoded 5' primer, a J-beta primer mix was included in a second PCR lasting roughly 6 to 12 cycles. TCRdb ran MiXCR on the 5' RACE reads and lists one entry per CDR3 protein. The sample shows about 1 million distinct CDR3 sequences, 40% to 55% of them seen only once. The chain carries TRBV7-2 and TRBJ2-3; D not resolved. This clonotype was sampled from a woman in her fifties or sixties in good health. The sample comprised blood. The CDR3 nucleotides are TGTGCCAGCAGCTTGGACCCCCCTACGCAGTATTTT. Protein: CASSLDPPTQYF.